This is a list of T cell receptor beta chains from one sample in a study of blood T cell repertoires in COVID-19. TCRdb keeps only in-frame clones here, not all; method: immunoSEQ multiplex PCR. The table records under 250,000 clones, 60% to 85% of them present only once. The sample was peripheral blood. The receptors were sampled from a woman in her 70s with acute or convalescent COVID-19. CDR3s include the opening cysteine and the closing phenylalanine or tryptophan. D genes are given only for firm matches. Not all rows give a size; the values are once, few, many and, for expanded clones, a class.

cdr3_aa: CASSLAGRGQPQHF
cdr3_nt: TGCGCCAGCAGCTTGGCAGGGCGAGGTCAGCCCCAGCATTTT
d_call: NA
clone_size: NA
j_call: TRBJ1-5
v_call: TRBV5-1

cdr3_aa: CASSVSGDPTSGNTIYF
cdr3_nt: TGTGCCAGCAGCGTCTCAGGGGACCCCACCTCTGGAAACACCATATATTTT
d_call: NA
clone_size: NA
j_call: TRBJ1-3
v_call: TRBV9

cdr3_aa: CASSRDSKETQYF
cdr3_nt: TGTGCCAGCAGCCGGGACAGTAAAGAGACCCAGTACTTC
d_call: TRBD1
clone_size: NA
j_call: TRBJ2-5
v_call: TRBV5-6

cdr3_aa: CASSDGLAGEGTGELFF
cdr3_nt: TGTGCCAGCAGTGATGGACTAGCGGGGGAGGGCACCGGGGAGCTGTTTTTT
d_call: TRBD2
clone_size: NA
j_call: TRBJ2-2
v_call: TRBV6-1

cdr3_aa: CASSSGQGVDGYTF
cdr3_nt: TGCGCCAGCAGCTCCGGACAGGGGGTAGATGGCTACACCTTC
d_call: TRBD1
clone_size: NA
j_call: TRBJ1-2
v_call: TRBV5-1

cdr3_aa: CASSLLWGGTDTQYF
cdr3_nt: TGTGCCAGCAGCTTATTGTGGGGGGGCACAGATACGCAGTATTTT
d_call: NA
clone_size: once
j_call: TRBJ2-3
v_call: TRBV7-8

cdr3_aa: CATSPLSGTDTQYF
cdr3_nt: TGTGCCACCAGCCCCCTTAGCGGCACAGATACGCAGTATTTT
d_call: NA
clone_size: NA
j_call: TRBJ2-3
v_call: TRBV15

cdr3_aa: CASSKPGAYEQYF
cdr3_nt: TGTGCCAGTAGTAAGCCGGGGGCCTACGAGCAGTACTTC
d_call: NA
clone_size: few
j_call: TRBJ2-7
v_call: TRBV19

cdr3_aa: CSVGGADREDEQYF
cdr3_nt: TGCAGCGTTGGAGGAGCGGACAGGGAGGACGAGCAGTACTTC
d_call: TRBD1
clone_size: few
j_call: TRBJ2-7
v_call: TRBV29-1

cdr3_aa: CASSRSMNTEAFF
cdr3_nt: TGTGCCAGCAGTCGGTCCATGAACACTGAAGCTTTCTTT
d_call: NA
clone_size: NA
j_call: TRBJ1-1
v_call: TRBV2

cdr3_aa: CATSGSGVHNEQFF
cdr3_nt: TGTGCCACCAGTGGCAGCGGGGTGCACAATGAGCAGTTCTTC
d_call: TRBD2
clone_size: NA
j_call: TRBJ2-1
v_call: TRBV24-1

cdr3_aa: CASSLTSGGDYGYTF
cdr3_nt: TGCGCCAGCAGCTTGACGTCAGGGGGCGACTATGGCTACACCTTC
d_call: TRBD1
clone_size: NA
j_call: TRBJ1-2
v_call: TRBV5-1

cdr3_aa: CASSLGLFGDTQYF
cdr3_nt: TGTGCCAGCAGCTTAGGCCTTTTCGGGGATACGCAGTATTTT
d_call: NA
clone_size: NA
j_call: TRBJ2-3
v_call: TRBV11-2

cdr3_aa: CASRPSRELYEQYF
cdr3_nt: TGTGCCAGCAGACCTTCGAGGGAACTCTACGAGCAGTACTTC
d_call: NA
clone_size: NA
j_call: TRBJ2-7
v_call: TRBV27

cdr3_aa: CASSPRELTMNTEAFF
cdr3_nt: TGTGCCAGCTCACCACGGGAGCTTACGATGAACACTGAAGCTTTCTTT
d_call: NA
clone_size: few
j_call: TRBJ1-1
v_call: TRBV18

cdr3_aa: CASSDREKTEAFF
cdr3_nt: TGTGCCAGCAGCGACAGGGAGAAGACTGAAGCTTTCTTT
d_call: TRBD1
clone_size: NA
j_call: TRBJ1-1
v_call: TRBV7-8

cdr3_aa: CASSATGGPQETQYF
cdr3_nt: TGTGCCAGCAGCGCAACAGGGGGACCCCAAGAGACCCAGTACTTC
d_call: TRBD1
clone_size: NA
j_call: TRBJ2-5
v_call: TRBV11-2

cdr3_aa: CASTAGAGNTIYF
cdr3_nt: TGTGCCAGCACGGCCGGGGCTGGAAACACCATATATTTT
d_call: NA
clone_size: NA
j_call: TRBJ1-3
v_call: TRBV9

cdr3_aa: CASNPAGGHYEQYF
cdr3_nt: TGCGCCAGCAACCCGGCGGGGGGGCACTACGAGCAGTACTTC
d_call: TRBD2
clone_size: NA
j_call: TRBJ2-7
v_call: TRBV5-1